A selection of T cell receptor beta chains follows, all from one sample in a study of breast tumors, draining lymph nodes, adjacent tissues. TCRdb reprocessed the multiplex PCR reads with MiXCR, giving one entry per CDR3 protein. Counted here are some 83,000 distinct CDR3 sequences, roughly a fifth occurring once; the ten biggest clones make up around 2.4%. Sequencing was performed on axillary lymph node tissue. The origin of the receptors is a female donor with breast cancer. Some clones in this sample may be carry-over from other donors' samples. Each CDR3 is given with its conserved first and last residue. The D gene is left open where the match is weak. The listing skips clone size in some rows; elsewhere it reads once, few, many or a size class.

clone size,V gene,D gene,J gene,CDR3 DNA,CDR3 protein
many,TRBV12-3/TRBV12-4,.,TRBJ2-5,TGTGCCAGCAGTTTCTCGGGGCAAGAGACCCAGTACTTC,CASSFSGQETQYF
many,TRBV20-1,.,TRBJ2-3,TGCAGTGCTACGGGTCAGGGCAGCACAGATACGCAGTATTTT,CSATGQGSTDTQYF
many,TRBV5-4,.,TRBJ1-6,TGTGCCAGCAGCTTGGGACAAATTAATTCACCCCTCCACTTT,CASSLGQINSPLHF
many,TRBV4-2,TRBD1,TRBJ1-2,TGTGCCAGCAGCCAAGAACAAAACCGGGACAGCTATGGCTACACCTTC,CASSQEQNRDSYGYTF
many,TRBV20-1,.,TRBJ2-7,TGCAGTGCTAGAGACGTGGAAGGGAGACCCCTCGAGCAGTACTTC,CSARDVEGRPLEQYF
many,TRBV5-1,.,TRBJ2-7,TGCGCCAGCCGCCATAGGGAAACCTACGAGCAGTACTTC,CASRHRETYEQYF
many,TRBV12-3/TRBV12-4,.,TRBJ2-1,TGTGCCAGCAGTTTTTTTCAGGGTCGCAATGAGCAGTTCTTC,CASSFFQGRNEQFF
many,TRBV20-1,.,TRBJ2-7,TGCAGTGCTAGTAGGGACACCGAGCAGTACTTC,CSASRDTEQYF
many,TRBV24-1,TRBD1,TRBJ2-3,TGTGCCACCAGTGATTTTGCAGCCGGGATAGGGGGCCCCACAGATACGCAGTATTTT,CATSDFAAGIGGPTDTQYF
many,TRBV7-6,.,TRBJ2-3,TGTGCCAGCAGCTCCTGGGGGAGAGGCCCACAAGATACGCAGTATTTT,CASSSWGRGPQDTQYF
many,TRBV6-5,.,TRBJ1-3,TGTGCCAGCAGTTACTCTCGACATCCTGGAAACACCATATATTTT,CASSYSRHPGNTIYF
.,TRBV19,TRBD2,TRBJ2-6,TGTGCCAGTAGGAGCGGGGGGGGACCCGGGGCCAACGTCCTGACTTTC,CASRSGGGPGANVLTF
many,TRBV5-1,TRBD2,TRBJ2-7,TGCGCCAGCAGCTTGGGGTCGGGAGGCCAGACCTACGAGCAGTACTTC,CASSLGSGGQTYEQYF
few,TRBV19,.,TRBJ2-4,TGTGCCAGTAGTCAGGGCAGAAAGAAAAACATTCAGTACTTC,CASSQGRKKNIQYF
many,TRBV5-1,.,TRBJ1-2,TGCGCCAGCAGCGTTGTGGGGGGCCCACATGCGGTTGATGGCTACACCTTC,CASSVVGGPHAVDGYTF
many,TRBV3-1,.,TRBJ1-6,TGTGCCAGCAGCCAAGATCGAGTCTCACCCCTCCACTTT,CASSQDRVSPLHF
many,TRBV28,.,TRBJ2-5,TGTGCCAGCAGTTCGGGGACCCAGTACTTC,CASSSGTQYF
many,TRBV12-3/TRBV12-4,TRBD1,TRBJ1-4,TGTGCCAGCAGTGACACAGGGGCGGGTGAAAAACTGTTTTTT,CASSDTGAGEKLFF
many,TRBV5-4,.,TRBJ2-3,TGTGCCAGCAGCTTTCAGGCCTTCACAGATACGCAGTATTTT,CASSFQAFTDTQYF
.,TRBV30,.,TRBJ1-2,TGTGCCTCGCCTGGGGTTCAGGGCAACGGCTACACCTTC,CASPGVQGNGYTF
many,TRBV6-5,.,TRBJ2-7,TGTGCCGCCGGGCATCTGGGGTACGAGCAGTACTTC,CAAGHLGYEQYF
many,TRBV5-8,.,TRBJ2-7,TGTGCCAGCAGCTTGGAAAGGACGCGACGGGAGCAGTACTTC,CASSLERTRREQYF
.,TRBV27,.,TRBJ2-1,TGTGCCAGCAGTTCCCAGCGGCCCTCCTACAATGAGCAGTTCTTC,CASSSQRPSYNEQFF
few,TRBV28,TRBD2,TRBJ2-3,TGTGCCAGCAGTTCCCTCGGGGGAGCGGGAGGGCGGGATACGCAGTATTTT,CASSSLGGAGGRDTQYF
many,TRBV5-4,TRBD1,TRBJ1-3,TGTGCCAGCAGCCGGGACAGCTCTGGAAACACCATATATTTT,CASSRDSSGNTIYF
many,TRBV5-1,TRBD1,TRBJ2-2,TGCGCCAGCAGTTTACAGGGGAAGGGCGGGGAGCTGTTTTTT,CASSLQGKGGELFF
.,TRBV6-1,.,TRBJ2-2,TGTGCCAGCAGTGAAGCGTTGATGAACACCGGGGAGCTGTTTTTT,CASSEALMNTGELFF
many,TRBV5-1,.,TRBJ2-2,TGCGCCAGCAGCTACGGACAGCCCGGGGAGCTGTTTTTT,CASSYGQPGELFF
.,TRBV6-1,.,TRBJ1-5,TGTGCCAGCAGTGAAACGGAGTCGGGGGGTCAGCCCCAGCATTTT,CASSETESGGQPQHF
few,TRBV27,.,TRBJ2-7,TGTGCCAGCAGTCCGGTGGGACCCTACGAGCAGTACTTC,CASSPVGPYEQYF
many,TRBV2,TRBD2,TRBJ2-7,TGTGCCAGCAGTGAGAGCGGGAGTGCCTACGAGCAGTACTTC,CASSESGSAYEQYF
many,TRBV2,.,TRBJ2-1,TGTGCCAGTGTGCGAGGCCGTGAGGAGCAGTTCTTC,CASVRGREEQFF
.,TRBV27,TRBD1,TRBJ2-7,TGTGCCAGCAGTTTATCCGGACAGGGCGTCTGCGAGCAGTACTTC,CASSLSGQGVCEQYF
many,TRBV20-1,.,TRBJ1-4,TGCAGTGCTAGAGATGGGGGGGCCGCCACTAATGAAAAACTGTTTTTT,CSARDGGAATNEKLFF
many,TRBV5-8,TRBD1,TRBJ2-1,TGTGCCAGCAGGTTCGACAGGGGCTCCTACAATGAGCAGTTCTTC,CASRFDRGSYNEQFF
many,TRBV7-2,TRBD1,TRBJ2-1,TGTGCCAGCAGCTACGCGACAGGGCTAGGGCAGTTCTTC,CASSYATGLGQFF
.,TRBV5-1,TRBD2,TRBJ2-1,TGCGCCAGCAGCTTATCCCTAGCGGGAGGCCAATACAATGAGCAGTTCTTC,CASSLSLAGGQYNEQFF
few,TRBV18,TRBD1,TRBJ1-4,TGTGCCAGCTCACCCGACAGGGACAATGAAAAACTGTTTTTT,CASSPDRDNEKLFF
.,TRBV5-1,TRBD2,TRBJ2-3,TGCGCCAGCAGCCAGCTCTCTAGCGGAGGTACGCAGTATTTT,CASSQLSSGGTQYF
many,TRBV29-1,.,TRBJ2-1,TGCAGCGTTGAAGATCGAGTGCTCTCCTACAATGAGCAGTTCTTC,CSVEDRVLSYNEQFF